This TCR beta chain was sequenced in a study of blood T cell repertoires in COVID-19. This table comes from immunoSEQ multiplex PCR, and its TCRdb copy is limited to in-frame clones, with some not included. The table has about 64,000 clones, about 88% seen once. Material: peripheral blood. The origin of this receptor is a man in his sixties or seventies with acute or convalescent COVID-19.

The CDR3 coding sequence is TGCGCCAGCAGCCAAGAGGGGGCTGTGACAGATACGCAGTATTTT. Translating gives CASSQEGAVTDTQYF. This chain joins TRBV4-1 and TRBJ2-3; perhaps TRBD1 as D (6 bases). Trimming left V 0 bases short and J 3 bases short, with 10 bases between. The germline gives CDR1 MGHRA, CDR2 YSYEKL. This CDR3 has 15 residues.